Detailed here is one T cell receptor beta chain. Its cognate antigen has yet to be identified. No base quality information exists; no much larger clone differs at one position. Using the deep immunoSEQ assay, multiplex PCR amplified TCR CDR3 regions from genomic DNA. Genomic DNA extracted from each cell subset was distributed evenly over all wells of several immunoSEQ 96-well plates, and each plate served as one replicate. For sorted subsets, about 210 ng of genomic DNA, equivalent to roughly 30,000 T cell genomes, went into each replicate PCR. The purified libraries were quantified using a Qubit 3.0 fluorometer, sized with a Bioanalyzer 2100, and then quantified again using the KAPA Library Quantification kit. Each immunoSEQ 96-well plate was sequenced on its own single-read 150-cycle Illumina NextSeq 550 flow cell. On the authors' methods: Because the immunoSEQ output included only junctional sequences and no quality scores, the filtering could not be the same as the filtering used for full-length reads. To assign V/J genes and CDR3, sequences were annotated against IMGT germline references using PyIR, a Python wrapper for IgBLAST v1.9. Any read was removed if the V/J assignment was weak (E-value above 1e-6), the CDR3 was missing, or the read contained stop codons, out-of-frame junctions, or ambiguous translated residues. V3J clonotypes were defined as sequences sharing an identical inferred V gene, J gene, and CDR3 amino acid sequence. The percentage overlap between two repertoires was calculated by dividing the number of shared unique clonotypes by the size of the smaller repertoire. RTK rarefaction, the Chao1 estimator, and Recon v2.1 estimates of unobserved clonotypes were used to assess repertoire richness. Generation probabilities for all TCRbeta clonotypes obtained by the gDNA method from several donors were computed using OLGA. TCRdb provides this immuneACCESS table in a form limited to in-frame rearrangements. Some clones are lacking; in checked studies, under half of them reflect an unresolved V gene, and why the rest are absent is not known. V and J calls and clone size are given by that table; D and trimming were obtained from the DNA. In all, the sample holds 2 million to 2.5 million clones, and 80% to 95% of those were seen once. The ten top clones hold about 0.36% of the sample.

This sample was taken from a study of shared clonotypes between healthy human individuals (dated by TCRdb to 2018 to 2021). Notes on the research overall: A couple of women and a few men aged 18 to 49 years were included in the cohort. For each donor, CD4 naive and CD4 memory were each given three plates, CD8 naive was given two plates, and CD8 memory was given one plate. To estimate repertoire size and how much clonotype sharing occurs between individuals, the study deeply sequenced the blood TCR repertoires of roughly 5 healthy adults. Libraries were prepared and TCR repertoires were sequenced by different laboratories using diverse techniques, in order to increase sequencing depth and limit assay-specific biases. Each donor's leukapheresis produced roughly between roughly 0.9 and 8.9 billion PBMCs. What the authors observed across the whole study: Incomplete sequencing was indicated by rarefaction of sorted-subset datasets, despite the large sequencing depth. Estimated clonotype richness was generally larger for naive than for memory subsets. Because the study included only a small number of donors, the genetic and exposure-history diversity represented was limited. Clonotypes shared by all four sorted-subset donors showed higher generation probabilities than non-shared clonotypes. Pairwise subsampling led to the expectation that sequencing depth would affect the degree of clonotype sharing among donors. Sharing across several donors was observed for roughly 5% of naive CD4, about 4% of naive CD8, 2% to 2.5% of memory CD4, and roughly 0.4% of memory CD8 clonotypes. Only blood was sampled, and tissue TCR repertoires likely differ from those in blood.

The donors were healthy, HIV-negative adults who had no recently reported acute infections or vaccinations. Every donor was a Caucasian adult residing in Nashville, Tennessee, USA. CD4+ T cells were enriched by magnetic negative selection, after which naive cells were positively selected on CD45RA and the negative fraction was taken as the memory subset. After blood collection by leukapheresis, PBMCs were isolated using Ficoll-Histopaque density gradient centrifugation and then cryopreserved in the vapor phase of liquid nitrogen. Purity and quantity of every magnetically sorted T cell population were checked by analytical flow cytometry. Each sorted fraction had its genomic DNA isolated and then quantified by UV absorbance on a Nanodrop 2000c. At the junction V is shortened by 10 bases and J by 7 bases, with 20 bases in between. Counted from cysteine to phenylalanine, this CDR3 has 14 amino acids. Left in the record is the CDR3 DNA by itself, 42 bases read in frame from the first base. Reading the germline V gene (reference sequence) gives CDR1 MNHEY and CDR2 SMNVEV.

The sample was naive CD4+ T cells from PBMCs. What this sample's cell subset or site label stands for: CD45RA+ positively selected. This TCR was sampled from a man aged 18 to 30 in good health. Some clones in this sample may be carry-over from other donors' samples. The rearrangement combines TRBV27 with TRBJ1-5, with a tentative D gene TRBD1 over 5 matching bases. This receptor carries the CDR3 CATADVGTRQPQHF. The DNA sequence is TGTGCCACCGCTGACGTGGGGACCCGACAGCCCCAGCATTTT.